One TCR beta chain is described in this entry. Its antigen is still unknown. The sample is drawn from a study of Ad26.COV2.S vaccination and SARS-CoV-2 variants. Study-wide results and limits: Compared with placebo recipients, vaccine recipients had higher spike-specific TCR breadth.

Regarding treatment: some 20 received Ad26.COV2.S at low or high dose, single or two shots; about 5 received placebo; per-sample allocation not given. Samples analyzed were those drawn on day 63 after the first vaccine or placebo injection. In Boston, the donor was an adult between 18-55 years of age. V was clipped by 5 bases and J by 4 bases, with 11 bases between them. The CDR3 consists of 13 residues. CDR1 is KGHSH and CDR2 is LQKENI in the germline V gene. The method was immunoSEQ multiplex PCR; TCRdb's version includes in-frame clones alone and lacks a portion of them. The sample includes roughly 320,000 clones, approximately 86% seen only once; the top ten take 1.9%.

The source material was peripheral blood, sampled in a trial of Ad26.COV2.S vaccine versus placebo. The receptor comes from a person between 18 and 65 years old who received the Ad26.COV2.S COVID-19 vaccine or a placebo. The chain combines TRBV18 with TRBJ1-1; no definite D call. CDR3 DNA sequence: TGTGCCAGCTCAGGCACACCTGGCACTGAAGCTTTCTTT. Amino acids: CASSGTPGTEAFF. The full variable domain, with the rest looked up from reference TRBV18 and TRBJ1-1, is NAGVMQNPRHLVRRRGQEARLRCSPMKGHSHVYWYRQLPEEGLKFMVYLQKENIIDESGMPKERFSAEFPKEGPSILRIQQVVRGDSAAYFCASSGTPGTEAFFGQGTRLTVV.